This TCR beta chain was identified in a study of cytomegalovirus exposure and HLA in healthy donors (TCRdb year 2017). Describing the broader study: According to an earlier analysis of around 600 of the donors, some 180 million T cells yielded 90 million to 140 million unique TCR beta sequences and about 280 Gb of sequence data. An early release that covered about 600 HLA-typed donors contained approximately 300 gigabases of sequencing data and 65 million to 100 million unique TCR sequences. Among the approximately 400 genotyped donors, approximately 76% belonged to the genetic ancestry cluster associated with self-reported Caucasian donors. The study aimed to test whether cataloging public T cell receptors could reveal signatures of past pathogen exposure. Using immunosequencing, the study profiled T cell repertoires from about 620 subjects and related those repertoires to cytomegalovirus serostatus. Besides the first cohort of more than 650 subjects, a separate validation cohort made up of over 100 different subjects was used. To predict cytomegalovirus infection status, the study combined high-throughput TCR immunosequencing, statistical association of individual TCRs with disease status, and machine learning. A later analysis re-analyzed previously published TCR beta repertoires from about 730 donors and added high-resolution HLA genotyping to study TCR occurrence patterns. Rather than using new phenotypic data, the later analysis identified candidate immune exposures from TCR beta sequences and from how often those sequences occurred across donors. To decide whether each TCR beta V gene segment behaved as functional or pseudogenic, an earlier analysis of approximately 620 of the donors relied on high-throughput TCR beta sequencing. Donor age, sex, ethnicity and CMV serostatus were collected together with the repertoire data. In a later genetic analysis, genome-wide SNP genotypes for about 65% of the roughly 670 donors were used, and that subset was treated as a discovery cohort. Every repertoire in the discovery cohort had been generated on one and the same sequencing platform. HLA typing covered class I and class II loci at four-digit resolution. The number of typed donors differed by locus: roughly 620-630 for A, B, C, DRB1 and DQB1; 500 to 550 for DQA1; approximately 600 for DPA1; and about 450 for DPB1. Roughly 5 DR-DQ haplotypes were handled as single units for association and clustering because linkage in the cohort was strong. On average, roughly 240,000 unique TCR beta nucleotide sequences were sequenced per donor among some 430 genotyped donors of the cohort, with around 19% of those sequences being non-productive.

As to this clone: Its antigen is unknown. No much larger clonotype is one base removed from it; base qualities were not supplied.

The cohort consisted of 600 to 700 healthy bone marrow donors. Cohort members were all nominally healthy when sampled, although unrecorded immune exposures were likely present. The donor tested CMV seropositive and was one of the 289 seropositive cohort members. Each donor provided a peripheral blood sample, and peripheral blood mononuclear cells were used for TCR beta sequencing. The Qiagen DNeasy Blood Extraction Kit was used to extract genomic DNA from the blood cell samples. General conclusions and limits of the study: The cohort was sequenced for TCR beta chains only, and without alpha or paired-chain data the features that could be detected were limited. Cytomegalovirus status was reported to be diagnosed by the classifier with high specificity and sensitivity in both the original and validation cohorts. A further reported finding was that TCR beta sequences accurately predicted the HLA-A and HLA-B alleles for most subjects in the first cohort. At a false discovery rate of 0.05, a later analysis linked some 17,000 TCR beta sequences to specific HLA alleles. When HLA alleles, especially DR and DQ, strongly co-occurred, attributing TCR associations to individual alleles was difficult. An association between a missense DCLRE1C variant and V-gene and J-gene trimming of TCR beta chains was found in a later genetic analysis and replicated in an independent cohort. In an earlier analysis of 500 to 650 of the donors, most TCR beta V segments appeared in productive rearrangements about 90% or about 30% of the time, broadly matching IMGT annotations. A later analysis reported that several top co-occurrence clusters appeared linked to parvovirus B19, influenza, CMV and Epstein-Barr virus. Sequencing depth was assumed to be roughly uniform across donors in the presence/absence analyses, though that assumption may not hold. A group of highly shared sequence variants was considered likely to be a technical artifact of the sequencing pipeline. According to a later analysis, most CMV-associated TCR beta chains appeared to be HLA-restricted, and the HLA associations seemed to be driven largely by CMV exposure. In a later analysis, HLA-associated TCR beta chains were found to be more clonally expanded and to have lower generation probabilities than equally common non-associated chains. Some IMGT-functional V segments, including TRBV6-2 and TRBV6-3, could not be told apart with the 87-base-pair reads, so those segments were excluded. A few of the identified cytomegalovirus-associated TCR beta chains were confirmed in vitro to be specific for cytomegalovirus antigens. Immune exposure information for the cohort was limited to CMV serostatus. Linkage disequilibrium might explain the correlated functional status among segregating V segments, but an unknown experimental factor could not be ruled out. In a later genetic analysis, fewer N-insertions in productive TCRs were reported among donors in an Asian-associated ancestry cluster than the approximately 630-donor mean. Over 15 rarely observed V segments, including chromosome 9 orphons, were excluded from the earlier analysis of almost 600 of the donors because counts were too low. It was suggested by the authors that the approach could potentially be generalized to other disease states and immunological phenotypes. A total of 164 TCR beta chains were listed by the study as associated with cytomegalovirus. Most TCR sequences were seen in very few donors, while some public TCRs were found in many individuals. In a later analysis, TCR association rates were found to vary across HLA loci, with the most associated TCRs seen for DRB1 alleles and the fewest for HLA-C alleles. HLA typing was unavailable for some donors at each locus, so association tests used only the typed subset.

The method was the immunoSEQ multiplex PCR assay. For the multiplex PCR, a mixture combining 60 forward primers for TCR Vbeta segments and 13 reverse primers for TCR Jbeta segments was used. Amplification of the CDR3 region of rearranged TCR beta genes was performed with a multiplex PCR assay on genomic DNA. On the Illumina HiSeq System, the amplified TCR beta libraries were sequenced as 87-base-pair reads. For the original study's pipeline: A later analysis counted some 74 million unique TCR beta chains across the 500 to 850 repertoires, and about 10 million of these chains were shared by at least two donors. To remove PCR and sequencing errors, raw reads were error-corrected and collapsed into unique sequences using a nearest-neighbor algorithm that merged closely related sequences. CDR3 sequences were aligned to IMGT reference sequences to assign V, D and J gene segments. Each retained sequence needed at least a six-nucleotide match to both a V gene segment and a J gene segment. A rearrangement counted as productive if the CDR3 had no stop codons and remained in frame with V and J, and every other rearrangement counted as non-productive. CDR3 was defined by IMGT convention, running from the second conserved V-encoded cysteine to the conserved J-encoded phenylalanine. In an earlier analysis of roughly 610 of the donors, sequences lacking an unambiguous match to a single V gene segment were excluded. An earlier analysis of about 590 of the donors classified V segments as functional when productive rearrangements were above 56.7% and as segregating when the standard deviation between donors was above 5%. A statistical classification framework was developed to diagnose cytomegalovirus status using the catalog of TCR beta chain sequences. In a later analysis, V and J genes were assigned by comparing TCR nucleotide sequences against IMGT/GENE-DB human TR gene sequences. In a later analysis, CDR3 sequences and most-parsimonious VDJ recombination scenarios were assigned using the TCRdist pipeline. A later analysis defined each TCR beta chain by its CDR3 amino acid sequence plus V-gene family, and excluded reads lacking a unique V-gene family. To address suspected cross-contamination and a sequencing artifact, a later analysis removed several hundred highly shared, low-generation-probability nucleotide sequences. For each public chain, a later analysis derived a clonal expansion index from normalized ranks of inferred template counts within each repertoire. In a later analysis, generation probabilities were computed using a VDJ recombination model fitted to out-of-frame rearrangements, and the results were checked against IGoR. In a later analysis, TCR-TCR, TCR-HLA and TCR-CMV co-occurrence was scored with hypergeometric tests, and a repertoire-size bias correction was applied to TCR pairs. To estimate false discovery rates, a later analysis permuted the HLA or CMV assignments 20 times. A later analysis grouped co-occurring TCRs with DBSCAN, adding TCRdist sequence similarity when clustering within HLA-allele-positive subsets. For co-occurrence clustering, repertoires with fewer than 30,000 or more than 120,000 public chains were excluded, along with several repertoires with anomalous nucleotide sharing. Held by TCRdb, this immuneACCESS table contains in-frame sequences only and omits some clones. Under half of the omission traces to an unresolved V gene where checked; the cause of the rest is unknown. V and J calls plus clone size are reproduced from that table; the DNA served to infer D and trimming. The sample data list some 130,000 clones, and about 66% of these were observed just once. 1.6% of the sample is taken by the ten largest.

Germline trimming amounts to 3 bases on V and 9 bases on J, with 7 as the count of junction bases outside the gene matches. CDR1 and CDR2, per the germline V gene, are SGHDT and YYEEEE. The CDR3 starts with the cysteine, ends with the phenylalanine, and has 14 residues. Only the CDR3 part of the read is kept: 42 bases, read in frame from the first base. Sequences were obtained from PBMCs. The origin of this receptor is a young man in good health and CMV-seropositive. Rearrangement joined TRBV5-6 to TRBJ1-5; 9 middle bases align to TRBD1. The encoded CDR3 is CASSSGTGTRPQHF. The sequenced DNA: TGTGCCAGCAGCTCCGGGACAGGGACTCGGCCCCAGCATTTT.